The 18 T cell receptor beta chains reported below all come from one sample, sequenced in a study of T cells in Graves' hyperthyroidism and ophthalmopathy. What was amplified from RNA transcripts were TCR beta CDR3 regions. An initial round of RT-PCR targeting the TCR CDR3 relied on the HTBI primer set. TCRdb redid the calling of the multiplex PCR reads with MiXCR, one entry per CDR3 protein. The table shows around 300,000 distinct CDR3 sequences, with about an eighth occurring only once. Sequenced material: blood. These TCRs come from a woman in her twenties or thirties with Graves' hyperthyroidism that later progressed to Graves' ophthalmopathy.

This clonotype was recorded many times. The chain links TRBV2 to TRBJ2-7; D remains ambiguous. Trimming stripped 11 bases from V and 2 bases from J, with 13 bases between. This CDR3 spans 12 amino acids. The germline gives CDR1 SNHLY, CDR2 FYNNEI. CDR3 sequence: CAAGAGTYEQYF. DNA for the CDR3: TGTGCCGCCGGAGCAGGCACCTACGAGCAGTACTTC.

This clonotype occurred many times. The V call is TRBV6-2 or TRBV6-3, the J call TRBJ2-7; TRBD2 matches at 9 bases. The CDR3 spans 15 residues. After removal of 4 bases from V and 3 bases from J, the junction contained 7 bases not matched to a gene. Germline CDR1 MNHEY, CDR2 SVGEGT. CDR3 nucleotide sequence: TGTGCCAGCAGTTTCTCGGGACTAGCCCTCTACGAGCAGTACTTC. Translated: CASSFSGLALYEQYF.

The rearrangement uses TRBV19 and TRBJ2-5; D not resolved. The CDR3 covers 15 residues. Germline assignment: CDR1 LNHDA and CDR2 SQIVND (reference sequence). V lost 3 bases, J lost 2 bases, and 13 bases lay in between. CDR3 in DNA: TGTGCCAGTAGTATCCACGCTTCCGGTCAAGAGACCCAGTACTTC. Translation: CASSIHASGQETQYF. The full variable domain, completed using reference TRBV19 and TRBJ2-5, is DGGITQSPKYLFRKEGQNVTLSCEQNLNHDAMYWYRQDPGQGLRLIYYSQIVNDFQKGDIAEGYSVSREKKESFPLTVTSAQKNPTAFYLCASSIHASGQETQYFGPGTRLLVL.

The table lists this clonotype with many counts. This rearrangement joins TRBV20-1 to TRBJ2-7; 12 nucleotides align to TRBD2. Trimming took 5 bases from V and 4 from J; bases not matched to a gene: 3. This CDR3 has 13 residues. The germline V gene has CDR1 DFQATT and CDR2 SNEGSKA (reference sequence). This CDR3 reads CSARTSGVYEQYF. CDR3 nucleotide sequence: TGCAGTGCTCGGACTAGCGGGGTTTACGAGCAGTACTTC.

This clonotype has a count of ten or more. The chain uses TRBV5-6 and TRBJ2-5, with 15 bases identical to TRBD2. Germline trimming cut 2 bases from V and 2 bases from J; bases unmatched to any gene: 1. Germline V CDR1 and CDR2: SGHDT, YYEEEE. This CDR3 contains 16 residues. The CDR3 region has the DNA TGTGCCAGCAGCTTTGGACTAGCGGGAGGGCAAGAGACCCAGTACTTC. Translating gives CASSFGLAGGQETQYF.

This clonotype was recorded at least ten times. The chain links TRBV6-2 or TRBV6-3 to TRBJ1-1, with 7 positions matching TRBD1. The V gene end was trimmed by 5 bases and the J gene end by 1 base; junction bases not matched to a gene: 7. This CDR3 has 15 amino acids. CDR1 is MNHEY, CDR2 SVGEGT, per germline. DNA of the CDR3: TGTGCCAGCAGTCGTTCCGGGACAGCGAACACTGAAGCTTTCTTT. Translated, it gives CASSRSGTANTEAFF.

Ten or more counts support this clonotype. The rearrangement joins TRBV27 to TRBJ2-1, with D maybe TRBD2 (5 bases). V dropped 5 bases and J dropped 2 bases, with 13 bases sitting between them. The germline gives CDR1 MNHEY, CDR2 SMNVEV (reference sequence). CDR3 length: 15 residues. CDR3 residues: CASSPPGNPYNEQFF. The CDR3 DNA reads as TGTGCCAGCAGTCCCCCGGGGAACCCCTACAATGAGCAGTTCTTC.

The genes are TRBV15 and TRBJ2-2; the D is unclear. Trimming removed 8 bases at V and 7 bases at J, with 14 bases between. The CDR3 has 13 amino acids. Germline V CDR1 and CDR2: LNHNV, YYDKDF (reference sequence). The CDR3 DNA reads as TGTGCCACCGATGTCTATGCAGGCGGGGAGCTGTTTTTT. Its translation is CATDVYAGGELFF.

Details on this clonotype: A much larger clone lies one base from this, so it may be a read error. The J gene is TRBJ1-1, the V gene TRBV7-2; no clear D gene. This CDR3 contains 13 residues. Germline V gives CDR1 SGHTA, CDR2 FQGNSA. The V and J ends lost 5 bases and 6 bases respectively, with 13 bases between them. This chain's CDR3 is CASSPWTDAEAFF. CDR3 bases: TGTGCCAGCAGCCCCTGGACTGACGCTGAAGCTTTCTTT.

This clonotype appeared many times. This sequence joins TRBV9 and TRBJ2-1; the D is unclear. The CDR3 is 16 amino acids. Germline V lookup: CDR1 SGDLS, CDR2 YYNGEE. The ends were cut back, 0 bases at V and 8 bases at J, with 18 bases in the middle. The CDR3 loop reads CASSVGGDSTWDEQFF. In DNA, the CDR3 is TGTGCCAGCAGCGTAGGTGGAGACTCCACCTGGGATGAGCAGTTCTTC. Combining the CDR3 with reference TRBV9 and TRBJ2-1 gives the whole variable domain DSGVTQTPKHLITATGQRVTLRCSPRSGDLSVYWYQQSLDQGLQFLIQYYNGEERAKGNILERFSAQQFPDLHSELNLSSLELGDSALYFCASSVGGDSTWDEQFFGPGTRLTVL.

Ten or more counts support this clonotype. The gene calls are TRBV18 and TRBJ1-1; D is unresolved. Trimming cost V 5 bases and J 1 base, with 8 bases left between them. Germline V gene lookup returns CDR1 KGHSH and CDR2 LQKENI. The CDR3 consists of 13 residues. The chain's CDR3 is CASSTGGNTEAFF. DNA of the CDR3: TGTGCCAGCTCAACGGGAGGGAACACTGAAGCTTTCTTT.

In its sample, this clonotype was seen many times. V and J are TRBV6-1 and TRBJ2-1; the D gene is possibly TRBD1 (5 bases). Germline V gene lookup returns CDR1 MNHNS and CDR2 SASEGT. The CDR3 loop spans 13 amino acids. Trimming shortened V by 0 bases and J by 8 bases, and 8 bases separated the two germline ends. The CDR3 loop is CASSEAPGYEQFF. The CDR3 nucleotides read TGTGCCAGCAGTGAAGCCCCAGGGTATGAGCAGTTCTTC.

Notes on this clonotype: This sequence may be a read error, since a much larger clone differs from it by one base. The V and J genes are TRBV5-1 and TRBJ2-2, with 9 nucleotides matching TRBD1. Trimming cost V 7 bases and J 5 bases; bases outside gene matches: 15. Per the germline V gene, CDR1 is SGHRS and CDR2 is YFSETQ. CDR3 size: 17 residues. The CDR3 sequence: CASDRGPGQGLTGELFF. CDR3 DNA sequence: TGCGCCAGCGACAGGGGACCGGGACAGGGTTTAACCGGGGAGCTGTTTTTT.

This clonotype has only a few counts. The chain combines TRBV6-2 or TRBV6-3 with TRBJ2-3; 12 bases are shared with TRBD2. V was clipped by 2 bases and J by 0 bases; unmatched bases: 6. The germline V gene has CDR1 MNHEY and CDR2 SVGEGT. This CDR3 has 18 amino acids. CDR3 nucleotide sequence: TGTGCCAGCAGTTACGGAGGGACTAGCGGGTCAAGCACAGATACGCAGTATTTT. It is translated as CASSYGGTSGSSTDTQYF.

This clonotype was seen ten or more times. The chain recombines TRBV2 with TRBJ2-2, with D unclear. V was cut by 7 bases and J by 1 base, with 10 bases left in between. CDR3 length: 14 residues. Looked up from germline, CDR1 is SNHLY and CDR2 is FYNNEI. The CDR3 DNA follows: TGTGCCAGCACATCGGCCCTGAACACCGGGGAGCTGTTTTTT. As protein: CASTSALNTGELFF.

There are many counts of this clonotype. The chain joins TRBV10-3 to TRBJ2-5; D uncertain. CDR1 is ENHRY and CDR2 is SYGVKD in the germline V gene. This CDR3 contains 12 residues. V was clipped by 3 bases and J by 1 base, with 3 bases between them. This CDR3 is CAISDIQETQYF. Written as DNA, the CDR3 is TGTGCCATCAGTGACATCCAAGAGACCCAGTACTTC.

This clonotype occurred many times. The chain couples TRBV4-2 to TRBJ2-7; 9 nucleotides match TRBD1. Trimming removed 1 base from V and 6 bases from J; junction bases left unmatched: 7. Germline-derived CDR1 and CDR2 are LGHNA and YNFKEQ. The CDR3 loop spans 15 amino acids. The CDR3 sequence: CASSQGTGVSGEQYF. As DNA, the CDR3 is TGTGCCAGCAGCCAAGGGACAGGGGTAAGCGGCGAGCAGTACTTC.

This clonotype was detected only a few times. CDR3 coding DNA: TGCAGTGCTAGGGGTGGACTAGCGGGAGGGAGCTACGAGCAGTACTTC. Residues: CSARGGLAGGSYEQYF. The chain couples TRBV20-1 to TRBJ2-7; 15 nucleotides agree with TRBD2. Germline V gene data show CDR1 as DFQATT and CDR2 as SNEGSKA (reference sequence). The J segment lost 3 bases and the V segment lost 3 bases, leaving 6 bases of the junction unmatched. This CDR3 is 16 amino acids long.